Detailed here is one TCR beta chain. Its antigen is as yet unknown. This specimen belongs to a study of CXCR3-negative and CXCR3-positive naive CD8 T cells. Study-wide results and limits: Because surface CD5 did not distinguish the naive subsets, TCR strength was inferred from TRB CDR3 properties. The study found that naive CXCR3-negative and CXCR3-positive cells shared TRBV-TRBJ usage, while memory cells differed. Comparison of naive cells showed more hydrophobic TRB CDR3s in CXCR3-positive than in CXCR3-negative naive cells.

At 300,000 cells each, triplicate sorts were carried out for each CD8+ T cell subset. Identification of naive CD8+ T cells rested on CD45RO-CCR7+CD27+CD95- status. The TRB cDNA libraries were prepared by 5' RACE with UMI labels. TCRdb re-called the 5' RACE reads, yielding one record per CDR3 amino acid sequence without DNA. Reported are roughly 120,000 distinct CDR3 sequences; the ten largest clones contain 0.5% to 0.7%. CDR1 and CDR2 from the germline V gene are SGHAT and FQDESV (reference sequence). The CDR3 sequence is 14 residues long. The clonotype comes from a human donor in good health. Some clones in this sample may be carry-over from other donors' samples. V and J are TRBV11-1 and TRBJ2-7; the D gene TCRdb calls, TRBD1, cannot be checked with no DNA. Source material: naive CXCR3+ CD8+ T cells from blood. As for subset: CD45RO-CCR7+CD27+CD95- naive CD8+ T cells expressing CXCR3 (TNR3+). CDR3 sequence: CASSLEGPSYEQYF.